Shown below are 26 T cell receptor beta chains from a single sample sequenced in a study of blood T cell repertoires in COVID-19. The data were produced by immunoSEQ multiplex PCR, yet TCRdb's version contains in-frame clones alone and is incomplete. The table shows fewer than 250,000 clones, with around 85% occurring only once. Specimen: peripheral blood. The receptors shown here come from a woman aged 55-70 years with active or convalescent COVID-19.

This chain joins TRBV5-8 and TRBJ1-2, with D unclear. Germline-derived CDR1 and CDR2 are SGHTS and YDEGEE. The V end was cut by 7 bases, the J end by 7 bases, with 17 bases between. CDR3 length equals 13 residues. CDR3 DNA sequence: TGTGCCAGCGTGCCGGGCGGGTACTCTGGCTACACCTTC. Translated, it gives CASVPGGYSGYTF.

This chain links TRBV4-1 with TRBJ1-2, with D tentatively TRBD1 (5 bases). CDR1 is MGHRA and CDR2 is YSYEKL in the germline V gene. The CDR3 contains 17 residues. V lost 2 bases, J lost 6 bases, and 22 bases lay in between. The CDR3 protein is CASSQPGSLVGGNGYTF. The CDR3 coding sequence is TGCGCCAGCAGCCAACCTGGGTCCCTAGTGGGGGGTAATGGCTACACCTTC.

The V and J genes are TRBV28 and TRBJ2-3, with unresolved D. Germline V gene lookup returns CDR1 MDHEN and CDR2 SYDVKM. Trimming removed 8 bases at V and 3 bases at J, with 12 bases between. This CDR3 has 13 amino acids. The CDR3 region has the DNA TGTGCCAGCGGCCGGCCCAGGACAGATACGCAGTATTTT. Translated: CASGRPRTDTQYF.

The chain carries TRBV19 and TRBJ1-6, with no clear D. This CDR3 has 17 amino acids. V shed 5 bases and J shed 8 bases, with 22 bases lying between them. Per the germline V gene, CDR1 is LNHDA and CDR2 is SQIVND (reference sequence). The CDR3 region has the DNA TGTGCCAGTAGTCCCCCGGGTATCTCCGCGGGCCATTCACCCCTCCACTTT. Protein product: CASSPPGISAGHSPLHF.

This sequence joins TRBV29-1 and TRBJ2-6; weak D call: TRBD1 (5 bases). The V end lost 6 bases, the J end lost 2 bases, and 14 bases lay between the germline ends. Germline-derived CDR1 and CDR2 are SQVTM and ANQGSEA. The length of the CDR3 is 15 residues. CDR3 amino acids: CSVYLTGTGANVLTF. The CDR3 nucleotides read TGCAGCGTCTACCTAACAGGTACTGGGGCCAACGTCCTGACTTTC.

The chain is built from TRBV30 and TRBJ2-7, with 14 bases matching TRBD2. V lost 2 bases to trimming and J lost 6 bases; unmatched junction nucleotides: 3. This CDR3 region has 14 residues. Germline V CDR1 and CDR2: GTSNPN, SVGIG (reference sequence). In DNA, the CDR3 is TGTGCCTGGAGTACTGGACTAGCGGGAGGCGAGCAGTACTTC. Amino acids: CAWSTGLAGGEQYF.

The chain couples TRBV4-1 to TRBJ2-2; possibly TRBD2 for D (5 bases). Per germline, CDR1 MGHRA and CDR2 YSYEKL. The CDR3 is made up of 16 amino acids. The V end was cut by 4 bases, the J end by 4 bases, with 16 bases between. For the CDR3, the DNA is TGCGCCAGCAGCCTTGAAACGGGGAGACGCACCGGGGAGCTGTTTTTT. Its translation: CASSLETGRRTGELFF.

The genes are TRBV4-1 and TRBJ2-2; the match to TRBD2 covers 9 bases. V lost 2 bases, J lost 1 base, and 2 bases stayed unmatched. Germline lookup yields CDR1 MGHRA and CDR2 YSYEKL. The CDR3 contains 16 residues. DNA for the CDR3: TGCGCCAGCAGCCAATTAGCGGGAGTGAACACCGGGGAGCTGTTTTTT. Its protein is CASSQLAGVNTGELFF.

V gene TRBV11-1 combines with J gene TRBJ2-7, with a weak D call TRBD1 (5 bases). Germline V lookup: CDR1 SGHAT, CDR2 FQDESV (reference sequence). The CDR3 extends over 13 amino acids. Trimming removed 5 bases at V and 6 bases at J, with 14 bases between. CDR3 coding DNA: TGTGCCAGCAGCGGGGCACTTTTGGGCGAGCAGTACTTC. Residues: CASSGALLGEQYF.

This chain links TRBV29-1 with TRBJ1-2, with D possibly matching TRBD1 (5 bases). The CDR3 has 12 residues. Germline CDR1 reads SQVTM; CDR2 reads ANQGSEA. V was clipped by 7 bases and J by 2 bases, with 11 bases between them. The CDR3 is CSGQGFNYGYTF. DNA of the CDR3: TGCAGCGGCCAGGGCTTCAACTATGGCTACACCTTC.

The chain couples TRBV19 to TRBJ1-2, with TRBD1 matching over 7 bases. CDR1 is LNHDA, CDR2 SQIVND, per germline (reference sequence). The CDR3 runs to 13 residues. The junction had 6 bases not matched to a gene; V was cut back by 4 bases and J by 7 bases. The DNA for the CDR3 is TGTGCCAGTAGTAACCAAGACAGGGTTGGCTACACCTTC. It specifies CASSNQDRVGYTF.

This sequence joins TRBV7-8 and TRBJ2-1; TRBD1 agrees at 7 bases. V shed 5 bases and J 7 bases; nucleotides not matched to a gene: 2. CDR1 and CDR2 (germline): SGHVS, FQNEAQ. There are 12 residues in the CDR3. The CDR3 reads CASSNRGNEQFF. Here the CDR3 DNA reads TGTGCCAGCAGCAACAGGGGTAATGAGCAGTTCTTC.

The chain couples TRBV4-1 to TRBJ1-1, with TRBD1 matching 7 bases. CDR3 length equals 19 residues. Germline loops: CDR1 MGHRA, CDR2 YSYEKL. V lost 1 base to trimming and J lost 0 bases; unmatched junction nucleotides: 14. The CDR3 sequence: CASSQAYPGQTIMNTEAFF. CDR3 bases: TGCGCCAGCAGCCAAGCCTACCCGGGACAGACAATAATGAACACTGAAGCTTTCTTT.

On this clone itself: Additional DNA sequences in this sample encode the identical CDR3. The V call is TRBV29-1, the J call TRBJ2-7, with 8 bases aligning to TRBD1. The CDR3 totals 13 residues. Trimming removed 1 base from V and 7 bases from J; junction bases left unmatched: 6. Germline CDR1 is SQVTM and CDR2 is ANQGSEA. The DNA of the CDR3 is TGCAGCGTTGAAGGGACAGGGTCAAGGGAGCAGTACTTC. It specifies CSVEGTGSREQYF.

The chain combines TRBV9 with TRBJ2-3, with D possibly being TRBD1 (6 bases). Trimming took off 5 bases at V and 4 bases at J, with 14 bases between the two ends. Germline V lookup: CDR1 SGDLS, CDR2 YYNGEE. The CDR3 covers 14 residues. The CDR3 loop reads CASSPGQRADTQYF. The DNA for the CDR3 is TGTGCCAGCAGTCCTGGACAGAGGGCAGATACGCAGTATTTT. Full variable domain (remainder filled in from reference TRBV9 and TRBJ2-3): DSGVTQTPKHLITATGQRVTLRCSPRSGDLSVYWYQQSLDQGLQFLIQYYNGEERAKGNILERFSAQQFPDLHSELNLSSLELGDSALYFCASSPGQRADTQYFGPGTRLTVL.

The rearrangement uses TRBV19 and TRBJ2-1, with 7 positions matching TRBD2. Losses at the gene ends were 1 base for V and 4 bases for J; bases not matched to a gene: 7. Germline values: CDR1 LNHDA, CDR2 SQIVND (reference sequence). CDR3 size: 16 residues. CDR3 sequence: CASSIGSGTTYNEQFF. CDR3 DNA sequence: TGTGCCAGTAGTATAGGGTCCGGGACTACTTACAATGAGCAGTTCTTC.

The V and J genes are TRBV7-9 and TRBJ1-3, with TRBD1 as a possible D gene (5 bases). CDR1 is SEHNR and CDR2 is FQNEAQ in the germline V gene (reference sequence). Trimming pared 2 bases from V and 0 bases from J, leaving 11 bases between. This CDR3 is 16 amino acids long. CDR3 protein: CASSLQGRPSGNTIYF. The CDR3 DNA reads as TGTGCCAGCAGCTTACAGGGCCGTCCCTCTGGAAACACCATATATTTT.

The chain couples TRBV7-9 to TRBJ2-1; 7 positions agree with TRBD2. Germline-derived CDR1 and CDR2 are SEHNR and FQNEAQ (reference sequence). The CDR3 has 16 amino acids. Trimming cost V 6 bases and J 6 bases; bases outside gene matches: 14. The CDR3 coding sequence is TGTGCCAGCAGGTACCCCGGGGGGAGATGGGCCAATGAGCAGTTCTTC. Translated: CASRYPGGRWANEQFF. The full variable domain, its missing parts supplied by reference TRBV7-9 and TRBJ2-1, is DTGVSQNPRHKITKRGQNVTFRCDPISEHNRLYWYRQTLGQGPEFLTYFQNEAQLEKSRLLSDRFSAERPKGSFSTLEIQRTEQGDSAMYLCASRYPGGRWANEQFFGPGTRLTVL.

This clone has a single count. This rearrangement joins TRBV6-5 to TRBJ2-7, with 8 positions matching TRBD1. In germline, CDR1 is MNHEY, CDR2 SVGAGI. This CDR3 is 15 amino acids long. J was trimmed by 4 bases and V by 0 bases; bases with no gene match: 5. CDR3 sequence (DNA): TGTGCCAGCAGTTACTCGTGGCAGGGGGCTTACGAGCAGTACTTC. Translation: CASSYSWQGAYEQYF.

The CDR3 DNA sequence: TGTGCCAGCAGTTTACAGGGGGCTGGAAACACCATATATTTT. The encoded protein is CASSLQGAGNTIYF. The genes are TRBV27 and TRBJ1-3; 7 positions match TRBD1. The germline V gene encodes CDR1 MNHEY and CDR2 SMNVEV (reference sequence). With 2 bases clipped from V and 2 bases from J, the junction kept 0 bases outside the gene matches. This CDR3 spans 14 amino acids.

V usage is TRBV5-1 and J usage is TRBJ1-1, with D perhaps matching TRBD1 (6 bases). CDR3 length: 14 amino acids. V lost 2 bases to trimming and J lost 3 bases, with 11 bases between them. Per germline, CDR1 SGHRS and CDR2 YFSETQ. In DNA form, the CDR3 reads TGCGCCAGCAGCTTACCAGGGGTAGACACTGAAGCTTTCTTT. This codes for CASSLPGVDTEAFF.

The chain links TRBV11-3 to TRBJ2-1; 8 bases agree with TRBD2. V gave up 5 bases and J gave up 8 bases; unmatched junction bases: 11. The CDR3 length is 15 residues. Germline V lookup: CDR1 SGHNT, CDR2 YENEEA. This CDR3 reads CASSNSGNRGDEQFF. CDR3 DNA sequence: TGTGCCAGCAGCAATAGCGGGAATCGCGGGGATGAGCAGTTCTTC.

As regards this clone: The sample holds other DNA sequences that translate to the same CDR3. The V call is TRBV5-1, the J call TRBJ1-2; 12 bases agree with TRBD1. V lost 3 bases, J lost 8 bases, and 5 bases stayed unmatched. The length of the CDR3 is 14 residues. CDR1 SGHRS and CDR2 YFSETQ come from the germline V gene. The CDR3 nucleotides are TGCGCCAGCAGCTCGGGACAGGGGGCTGAGGGCTACACCTTC. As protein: CASSSGQGAEGYTF.

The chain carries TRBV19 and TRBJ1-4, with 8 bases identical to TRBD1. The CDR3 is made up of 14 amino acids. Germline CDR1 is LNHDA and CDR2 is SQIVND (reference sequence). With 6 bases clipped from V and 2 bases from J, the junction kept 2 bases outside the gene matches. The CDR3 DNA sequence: TGTGCCAGTAGCAGACAGGGGACTAATGAAAAACTGTTTTTT. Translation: CASSRQGTNEKLFF.

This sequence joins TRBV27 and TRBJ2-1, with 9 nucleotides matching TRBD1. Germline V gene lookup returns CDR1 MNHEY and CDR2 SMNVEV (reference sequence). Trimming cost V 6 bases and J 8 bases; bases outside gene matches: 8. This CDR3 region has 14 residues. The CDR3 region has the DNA TGTGCCAGCAGAGGTTGGGGACAGGGTGATGAGCAGTTCTTC. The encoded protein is CASRGWGQGDEQFF.

Written as DNA, the CDR3 is TGTGCCAGCAGCTCCCGACAGGGGGCACGGGGCACTGAAGCTTTCTTT. Its translation is CASSSRQGARGTEAFF. The chain has TRBV11-3 and TRBJ1-1; 10 positions match TRBD1. The CDR3 contains 16 residues. V was clipped by 4 bases and J by 4 bases; unmatched bases: 9. Germline V gene data show CDR1 as SGHNT and CDR2 as YENEEA.